What follows describes a single TCR beta chain. What it binds is not known. Measured with immunoSEQ multiplex PCR; TCRdb has only the in-frame clones, and not every one. Among about 2.4 million clones, more than 90% were seen once, and the ten largest hold around 0.15%. The data were obtained in a study of shared clonotypes between healthy human individuals. CDR3 length: 12 amino acids. Trimming at V came to 10 bases and at J to 7 bases, leaving 6 bases not matched to a gene. Germline assignment: CDR1 ENHRY and CDR2 SYGVKD. Study-wide points: The expectation was that sequencing depth would affect clonotype sharing among donors.

Source material: naive CD4+ T cells sorted from blood. Described subset: CD45RA+ positively selected. The V gene is TRBV10-3, the J gene TRBJ2-7; 11 bases are a match to TRBD2. This TCR came from a man between 18 and 35 years old in good health. This CDR3 is CATGTSGGEQYF. The CDR3 DNA reads as TGTGCCACGGGGACTAGCGGAGGGGAGCAGTACTTC.